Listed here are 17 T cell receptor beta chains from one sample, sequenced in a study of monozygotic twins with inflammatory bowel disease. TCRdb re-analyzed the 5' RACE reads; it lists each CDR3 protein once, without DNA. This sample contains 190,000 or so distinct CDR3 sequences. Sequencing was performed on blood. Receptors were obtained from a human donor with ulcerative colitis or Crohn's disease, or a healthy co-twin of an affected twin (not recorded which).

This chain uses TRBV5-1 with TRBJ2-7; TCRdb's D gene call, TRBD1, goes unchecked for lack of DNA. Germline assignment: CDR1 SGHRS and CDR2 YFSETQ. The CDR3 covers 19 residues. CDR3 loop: CASSLSPGTGTLLGREQYF.

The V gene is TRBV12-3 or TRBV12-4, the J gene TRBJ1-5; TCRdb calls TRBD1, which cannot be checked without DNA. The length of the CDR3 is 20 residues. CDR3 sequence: CASSRNFGTGLEGSNQPQHF.

The CDR3 sequence is CASSVGGAIYEQYF. J is TRBJ2-7 and V is TRBV6-1; TCRdb's D gene call, TRBD1, goes unchecked for lack of DNA. Germline V gives CDR1 MNHNS, CDR2 SASEGT. The CDR3 is 14 amino acids.

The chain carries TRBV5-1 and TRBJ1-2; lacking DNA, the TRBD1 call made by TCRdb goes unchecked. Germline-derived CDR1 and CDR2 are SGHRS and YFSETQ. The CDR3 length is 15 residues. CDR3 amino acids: CASRGQGPSNYGYTF. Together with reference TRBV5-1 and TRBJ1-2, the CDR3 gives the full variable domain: KAGVTQTPRYLIKTRGQQVTLSCSPISGHRSVSWYQQTPGQGLQFLFEYFSETQRNKGNFPGRFSGRQFSNSRSEMNVSTLELGDSALYLCASRGQGPSNYGYTFGSGTRLTVV.

This CDR3 is CASSRETSGVTQYF. The genes are TRBV5-1 and TRBJ2-5; there is no DNA to check the TCRdb D call of TRBD2. The CDR3 runs 14 residues. Germline assignment: CDR1 SGHRS and CDR2 YFSETQ.

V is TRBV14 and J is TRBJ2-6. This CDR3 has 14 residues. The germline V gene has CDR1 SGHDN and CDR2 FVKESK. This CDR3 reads CASSQDSGAYVLTF.

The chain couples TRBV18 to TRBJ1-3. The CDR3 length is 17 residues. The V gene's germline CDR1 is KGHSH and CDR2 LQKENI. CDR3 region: CASSPSGPGTRGNTIYF. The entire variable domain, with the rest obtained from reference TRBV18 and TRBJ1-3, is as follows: NAGVMQNPRHLVRRRGQEARLRCSPMKGHSHVYWYRQLPEEGLKFMVYLQKENIIDESGMPKERFSAEFPKEGPSILRIQQVVRGDSAAYFCASSPSGPGTRGNTIYFGEGSWLTVV.

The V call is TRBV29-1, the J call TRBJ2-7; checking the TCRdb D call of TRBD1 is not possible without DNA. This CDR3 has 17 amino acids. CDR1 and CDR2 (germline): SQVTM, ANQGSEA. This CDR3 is CSVRLGRPGGVSYEQYF.

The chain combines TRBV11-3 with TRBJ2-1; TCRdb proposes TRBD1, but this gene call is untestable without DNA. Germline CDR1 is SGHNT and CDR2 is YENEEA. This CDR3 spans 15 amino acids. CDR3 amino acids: CASSYRDSSYNEQFF.

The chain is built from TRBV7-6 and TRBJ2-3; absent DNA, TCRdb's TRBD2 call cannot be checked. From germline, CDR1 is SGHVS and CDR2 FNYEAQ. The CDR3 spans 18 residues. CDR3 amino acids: CASSQGTSGGTLTDTQYF.

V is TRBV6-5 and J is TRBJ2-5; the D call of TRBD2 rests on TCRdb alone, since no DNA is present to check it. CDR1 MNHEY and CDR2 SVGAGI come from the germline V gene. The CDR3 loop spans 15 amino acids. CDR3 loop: CASSYNGGVQETQYF.

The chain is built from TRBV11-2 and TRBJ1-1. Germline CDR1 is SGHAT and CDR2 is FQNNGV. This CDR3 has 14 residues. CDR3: CASRGIRKNTEAFF. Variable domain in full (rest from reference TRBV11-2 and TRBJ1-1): EAGVAQSPRYKIIEKRQSVAFWCNPISGHATLYWYQQILGQGPKLLIQFQNNGVVDDSQLPKDRFSAERLKGVDSTLKIQPAKLEDSAVYLCASRGIRKNTEAFFGQGTRLTVV.

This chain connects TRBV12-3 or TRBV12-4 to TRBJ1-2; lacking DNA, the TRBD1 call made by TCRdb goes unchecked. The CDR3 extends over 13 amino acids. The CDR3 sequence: CASSAGTGHGYTF.

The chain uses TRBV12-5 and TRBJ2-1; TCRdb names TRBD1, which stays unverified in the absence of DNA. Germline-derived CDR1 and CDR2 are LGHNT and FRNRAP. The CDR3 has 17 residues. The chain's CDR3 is CASGPTGDVNSYNEQFF.

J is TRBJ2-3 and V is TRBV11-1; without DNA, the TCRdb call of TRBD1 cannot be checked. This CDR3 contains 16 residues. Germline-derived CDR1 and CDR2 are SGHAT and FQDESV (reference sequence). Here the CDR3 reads CASSSPRSKSTDTQYF.

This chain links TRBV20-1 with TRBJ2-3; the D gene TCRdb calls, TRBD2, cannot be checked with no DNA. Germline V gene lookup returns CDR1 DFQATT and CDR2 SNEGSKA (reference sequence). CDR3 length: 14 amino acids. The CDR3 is CSARTSGNTDTQYF.

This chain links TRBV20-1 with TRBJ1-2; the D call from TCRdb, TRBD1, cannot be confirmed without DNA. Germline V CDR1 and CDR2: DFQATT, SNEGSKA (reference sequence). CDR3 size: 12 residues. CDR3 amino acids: CSASGTGVGYTF.